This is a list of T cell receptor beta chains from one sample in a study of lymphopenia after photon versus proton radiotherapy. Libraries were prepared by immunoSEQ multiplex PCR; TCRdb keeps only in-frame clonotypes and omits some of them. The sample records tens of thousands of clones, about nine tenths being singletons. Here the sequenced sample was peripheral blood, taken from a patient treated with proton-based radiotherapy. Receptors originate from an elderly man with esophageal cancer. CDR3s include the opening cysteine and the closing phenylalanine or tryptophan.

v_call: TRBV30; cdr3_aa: CAWSEGLAGGPKDTQYF
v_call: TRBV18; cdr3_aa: CASSPRDDPDGYTF
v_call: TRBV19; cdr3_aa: CASSPQGAGDTEAFF
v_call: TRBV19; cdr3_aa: CASRGRDRGFDGELFF
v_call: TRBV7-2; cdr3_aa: CASSLVPSSYNSPLHF
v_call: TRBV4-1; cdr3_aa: CASSQDSVTLFF
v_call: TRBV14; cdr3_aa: CASSQGSRNTEAFF
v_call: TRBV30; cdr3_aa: CAWSAGVNYGYTF
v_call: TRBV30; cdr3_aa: CAWTAGTAGNEQFF
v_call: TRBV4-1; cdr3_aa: CASSQGPAGGYTEAFF
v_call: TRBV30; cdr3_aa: CAWGSNTGELFF
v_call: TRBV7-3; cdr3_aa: CASSFTSGGIDTQYF
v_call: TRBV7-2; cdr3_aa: CASSVSRAGDNEQFF
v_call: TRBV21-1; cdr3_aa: CASSPPRTGNTEAFF
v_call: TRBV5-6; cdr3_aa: CASSGGTALSIYEQYF
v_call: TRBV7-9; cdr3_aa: CASSPGTSGVDEQFF
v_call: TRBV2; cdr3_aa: CASSARAGVANTGELFF
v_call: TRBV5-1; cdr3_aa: CASSVTGSGYTF
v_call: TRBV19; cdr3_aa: CASREDSGAMYNEQFF
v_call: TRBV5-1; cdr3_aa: CASSFTGTSVGGELFF
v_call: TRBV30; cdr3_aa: CAWSREGGGNYGYTF
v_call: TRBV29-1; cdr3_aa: CSATQVGSNTEAFF
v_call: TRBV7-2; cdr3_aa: CASSLGDEQPQHF
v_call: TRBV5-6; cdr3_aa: CASSRERDRPNQPQHF
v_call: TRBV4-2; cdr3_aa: CASSGRAGGYNYGYTF
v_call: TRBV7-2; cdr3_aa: CASSRTGGAGTDTQYF
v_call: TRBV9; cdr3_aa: CASSPRTGGPDTQYF
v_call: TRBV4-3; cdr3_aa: CASSQGLAGGGSDTQYF
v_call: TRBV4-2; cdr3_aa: CASSQEVSNSYEQYF
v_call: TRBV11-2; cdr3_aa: CASSFPRDRGGNTIYF
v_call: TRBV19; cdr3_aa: CASSIGGDGGELFF
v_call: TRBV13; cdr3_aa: CASSFGLNTGELFF
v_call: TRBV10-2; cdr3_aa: CASRRGQGETDTQYF
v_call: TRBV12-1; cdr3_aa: CASSHSHREPGETQYF
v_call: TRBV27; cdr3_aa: CASSLNRDTEAFF
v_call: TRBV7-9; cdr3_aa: CASSRWDRVSEQYF
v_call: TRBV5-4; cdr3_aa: CASTNQGAGFNSPLHF
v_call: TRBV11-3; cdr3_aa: CASSPRAGQGRQETQYF
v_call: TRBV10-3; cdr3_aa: CAISEFIVYEQYF
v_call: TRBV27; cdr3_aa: CASSLTRYYGYTF
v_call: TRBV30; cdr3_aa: CAWSAGLQGLQYF
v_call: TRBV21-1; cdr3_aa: CASRGAVSSEAFF
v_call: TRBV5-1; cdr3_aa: CASRGGWLTDTQYF
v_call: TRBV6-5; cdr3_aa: CASSYSHRGVNKQFF
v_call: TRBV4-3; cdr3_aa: CASSRSRGEKLFF
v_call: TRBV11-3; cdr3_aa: CASSPRLAGNTGELFF
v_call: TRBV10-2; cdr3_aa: CASSDYRINQPQHF
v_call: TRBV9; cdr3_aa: CASSVAQDRGYPDTQYF
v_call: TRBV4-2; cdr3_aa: CASSLYGTDYEQYF
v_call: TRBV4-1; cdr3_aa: CASSPTGNPYGYTF
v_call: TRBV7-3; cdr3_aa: CASSLIGEAGELFF